What follows are 9 T cell receptor beta chains derived from one specimen sequenced in a study of T-cell memory formation after mild COVID-19. TCRdb passed the 5' RACE reads through MiXCR, listing each CDR3 protein once. Among about 470,000 distinct CDR3 sequences listed, around 25% were seen once. The material sequenced was PBMCs or a T cell subset sorted from them (not recorded which). Receptors were obtained from an adult woman who had mild COVID-19 (a few samples of this study predate the infection). Cell type and time point are not known.

The V and J genes are TRBV2 and TRBJ2-5; the D is unclear. Germline CDR1 is SNHLY and CDR2 is FYNNEI. This CDR3 is 14 amino acids long. The V end lost 1 base, the J end lost 4 bases, and 10 bases lay between the germline ends. The CDR3: CASSEDGMRETQYF. The CDR3, as DNA: TGTGCCAGCAGTGAAGACGGCATGCGAGAGACCCAGTACTTC.

The CDR3 sequence is CASSKGAGELFF. In DNA, the CDR3 is TGTGCCAGCAGCAAAGGAGCCGGGGAGCTGTTTTTT. The V call is TRBV14, the J call TRBJ2-2; D not resolved. CDR1 and CDR2 from the germline V gene are SGHDN and FVKESK. This CDR3 region has 12 residues. Trimming stripped 5 bases from V and 6 bases from J, with 7 bases between.

The table lists this clonotype with a few counts. The J gene is TRBJ2-7, the V gene TRBV12-3 or TRBV12-4, with 10 bases identical to TRBD2. This CDR3 is 17 amino acids long. V gave up 5 bases and J gave up 0 bases; unmatched junction bases: 10. CDR3 residues: CASSQWTSGSISYEQYF. CDR3 in DNA: TGTGCCAGCAGTCAGTGGACTAGCGGCTCTATCTCCTACGAGCAGTACTTC.

This chain uses TRBV7-2 with TRBJ2-5, with a tentative D call TRBD2 (6 bases). V was pared by 6 bases and J by 6 bases, with 20 bases between. The CDR3 length is 15 residues. Germline CDR1 is SGHTA and CDR2 is FQGNSA. The CDR3: CASRDGGKEWKTQYF. The CDR3 nucleotides are TGTGCCAGCAGGGACGGCGGGAAGGAGTGGAAGACCCAGTACTTC.

This clonotype was seen a few times. The chain combines TRBV9 with TRBJ2-6; D remains ambiguous. Germline CDR1 is SGDLS and CDR2 is YYNGEE. The CDR3 extends over 14 amino acids. V dropped 3 bases and J dropped 2 bases, with 6 bases sitting between them. CDR3 sequence: CASSAVAGANVLTF. The CDR3 DNA reads TGTGCCAGCAGCGCTGTCGCTGGGGCCAACGTCCTGACTTTC.

The chain couples TRBV7-2 to TRBJ2-3; D tentatively fits TRBD1 or TRBD2 (5 bases each). The CDR3 covers 16 residues. V lost 0 bases, J lost 1 base, and 11 bases lay in between. The V gene's germline CDR1 is SGHTA and CDR2 FQGNSA. The CDR3 spells CASSLAWGSGTDTQYF. The CDR3 DNA follows: TGTGCCAGCAGCTTAGCATGGGGGTCGGGCACAGATACGCAGTATTTT. The entire variable domain, with the rest obtained from reference TRBV7-2 and TRBJ2-3, is as follows: GAGVSQSPSNKVTEKGKDVELRCDPISGHTALYWYRQSLGQGLEFLIYFQGNSAPDKSGLPSDRFSAERTGGSVSTLTIQRTQQEDSAVYLCASSLAWGSGTDTQYFGPGTRLTVL.

This chain links TRBV11-2 with TRBJ2-5; D is ambiguous. CDR1 and CDR2 (germline): SGHAT, FQNNGV. The CDR3 contains 13 residues. The germline V and J ends were trimmed by 8 bases and 7 bases, with 17 bases remaining between them. CDR3 in DNA: TGTGCCAGCGGGCAAGAGTTTCTCGGGACCCAGTACTTC. It codes for CASGQEFLGTQYF.

V is TRBV9 and J is TRBJ1-3, with D maybe TRBD1 (5 bases). V was cut by 2 bases and J by 0 bases, with 15 bases left in between. Germline CDR1 reads SGDLS; CDR2 reads YYNGEE. This CDR3 contains 17 residues. The CDR3 DNA reads TGTGCCAGCAGCGTCTCTCCTAGGGGTTACTCTGGAAACACCATATATTTT. Encoded protein: CASSVSPRGYSGNTIYF.

CDR3 sequence: CASTSLGGGPGELFF. DNA for the CDR3: TGTGCCAGCACCTCTCTAGGCGGTGGCCCCGGGGAGCTGTTTTTT. The V call is TRBV6-1, the J call TRBJ2-2; D not resolved. Germline V CDR1 and CDR2: MNHNS, SASEGT. CDR3 length: 15 residues. V was shortened by 7 bases and J by 6 bases, with 18 bases between the two germline ends.